This is a list of T cell receptor beta chains from one sample in a study of CD8 T cells in ankylosing spondylitis. In TCRdb, the 5' RACE reads were re-called with MiXCR into one record per CDR3 protein. The sample has around 490,000 distinct CDR3 sequences; over 4% are singletons. The specimen was blood, either unsorted or a sorted T cell fraction (not recorded which). The receptors come from a male donor with ankylosing spondylitis. The CDR3 runs from the conserved cysteine through the conserved F or W. The D gene is left open where the match is weak. Clone size, where shown, is once, few, many, or a class for clones that have expanded.

size	D	V	J	DNA	CDR3
many	-	TRBV5-1	TRBJ2-2	TGCGCCAGCAGCTTGGACCGGCGACAGTCGAACACCGGGGAGCTGTTTTTT	CASSLDRRQSNTGELFF
few	-	TRBV6-1	TRBJ1-1	TGTGCCAGCAGTGAAGCTCCCACAGGGCCTGAAGCTTTCTTT	CASSEAPTGPEAFF
many	-	TRBV11-2	TRBJ2-7	TGTGCCAGCAGCATCGGACAGCGCGAGCAGTACTTC	CASSIGQREQYF
-	-	TRBV2	TRBJ2-1	TGTGCCAGCCGCTGGACTAAGGGGGGGTATGGTGAGCAGTTCTTC	CASRWTKGGYGEQFF
few	TRBD1	TRBV24-1	TRBJ2-3	TGTGCCACCAGTGATCCCGCGAGACAGGGCGTGGATACGCAGTATTTT	CATSDPARQGVDTQYF
many	-	TRBV6-4	TRBJ2-1	TGTGCCAGCAGTGTTGGCATGAGTAGCGTATACAATGAGCAGTTCTTC	CASSVGMSSVYNEQFF
many	-	TRBV24-1	TRBJ2-3	TGTGCCACCAGTGACGCCGACAGGTACACAGATACGCAGTATTTT	CATSDADRYTDTQYF
many	-	TRBV3-1	TRBJ1-2	TGTGCCAGCAGCCTCGAGGCGGCAGGGCTCTATGGCTACACCTTC	CASSLEAAGLYGYTF
many	-	TRBV20-1	TRBJ2-7	TGCAGTGCTAGAGATCCGGTTTGGAGCTCCTACGAGCAGTACTTC	CSARDPVWSSYEQYF
few	-	TRBV7-2	TRBJ2-7	TGTGCCAGCAGCTTTGACGGGGCCTCAACCTACGAGCAGTACTTC	CASSFDGASTYEQYF
-	TRBD1	TRBV7-9	TRBJ1-2	TGTGCCAGCAGCTTAGGGACAGGCCTGGATGGCGGCTATGGCTACACCTTC	CASSLGTGLDGGYGYTF
many	-	TRBV5-1	TRBJ2-6	TGCGCCAGCAGCTTGTATGGCCTCTCTGGGGCCAACGTCCTGACTTTC	CASSLYGLSGANVLTF
many	-	TRBV4-3	TRBJ2-1	TGCGCCAGCAGCCTGAGGCCGGGGGCGAGCAATGAGCAGTTCTTC	CASSLRPGASNEQFF
many	-	TRBV15	TRBJ2-1	TGTGCCACCAGCAGAGATTACGGGTTGAGTCAGTTCTTC	CATSRDYGLSQFF
many	TRBD2	TRBV3-1	TRBJ2-7	TGTGCCAGTAGCCTGGCGGGAGGGCAGGACGAGCAGTACTTC	CASSLAGGQDEQYF
many	-	TRBV7-2	TRBJ2-1	TGTGCCAGCAGCCTTCGTTACCAGGGAGAGGAGCAGTTCTTC	CASSLRYQGEEQFF